This record concerns one TCR beta chain sequence. The antigen is unknown. The data stem from a study of cytomegalovirus exposure and HLA in healthy donors. Study results and caveats: CMV antigen specificity of a few CMV-associated chains was confirmed in vitro. Cytomegalovirus association was listed for 150 to 200 TCR beta chains.

While the first cohort had over 650 subjects, the donors belonged to the separate validation cohort of over a hundred subjects. In germline, CDR1 is GTSNPN, CDR2 SVGIG (reference sequence). The ends were cut back, 3 bases at V and 1 base at J, with 12 bases in the middle. The CDR3 spans 14 residues. Measured with immunoSEQ multiplex PCR; TCRdb has only the in-frame clones, and not every one. The table has some 150,000 clones, approximately 90% seen once. Source material: PBMCs. The V call is TRBV30, the J call TRBJ1-1; tentative D call: TRBD1 (6 bases). The receptor comes from a man younger than 35 in good health and CMV-seropositive. The CDR3 reads CAWSRGGQNTEAFF. The DNA of the CDR3 is TGTGCCTGGAGCAGGGGCGGACAGAACACTGAAGCTTTCTTT.